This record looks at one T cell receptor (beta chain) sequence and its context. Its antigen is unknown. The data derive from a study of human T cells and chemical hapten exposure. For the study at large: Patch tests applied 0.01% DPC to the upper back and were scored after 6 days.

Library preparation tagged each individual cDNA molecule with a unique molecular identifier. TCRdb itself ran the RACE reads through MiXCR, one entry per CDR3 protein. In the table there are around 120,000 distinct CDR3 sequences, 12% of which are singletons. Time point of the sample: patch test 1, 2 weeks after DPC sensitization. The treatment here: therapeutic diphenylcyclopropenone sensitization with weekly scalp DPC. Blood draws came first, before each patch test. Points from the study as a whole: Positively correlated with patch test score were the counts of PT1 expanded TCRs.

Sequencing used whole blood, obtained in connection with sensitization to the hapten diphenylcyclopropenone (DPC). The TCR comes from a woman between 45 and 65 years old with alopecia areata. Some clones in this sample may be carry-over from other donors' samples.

DNA of the CDR3: TGCAGTGCTGCCACCCCTAGTAAGCAAGAGACCCAGTACTTC. It specifies CSAATPSKQETQYF. J is TRBJ2-5 and V is TRBV20-1, with unresolved D. The CDR3 runs to 14 residues. The germline V gene encodes CDR1 DFQATT and CDR2 SNEGSKA (reference sequence). The V end lost 5 bases, the J end lost 2 bases, and 15 bases lay between the germline ends.